The 24 T cell receptor beta chains listed next were all sequenced from one sample in a study of blood T cell repertoires in COVID-19. TCRdb's table, derived via immunoSEQ multiplex PCR, lists solely in-frame clones and lacks some. The table shows roughly 240,000 clones, with 87% occurring only once. Sequences were obtained from PBMCs or T cells enriched from blood (not recorded which). The receptors originated from a woman aged 30 to 39 with acute COVID-19.

The gene calls are TRBV19 and TRBJ1-2; D ambiguous. The ends were cut back, 7 bases at V and 3 bases at J, with 21 bases in the middle. Per the germline V gene, CDR1 is LNHDA and CDR2 is SQIVND (reference sequence). The CDR3 extends over 16 amino acids. As DNA, the CDR3 is TGTGCCAGTACCCCCTTCTTGAGCGGGAAGGACTATGGCTACACCTTC. Protein product: CASTPFLSGKDYGYTF. Full variable domain (remainder filled in from reference TRBV19 and TRBJ1-2): DGGITQSPKYLFRKEGQNVTLSCEQNLNHDAMYWYRQDPGQGLRLIYYSQIVNDFQKGDIAEGYSVSREKKESFPLTVTSAQKNPTAFYLCASTPFLSGKDYGYTFGSGTRLTVV.

The chain carries TRBV27 and TRBJ1-2; D unresolved. Looked up from germline, CDR1 is MNHEY and CDR2 is SMNVEV (reference sequence). This CDR3 spans 14 amino acids. The V and J ends lost 6 bases and 8 bases respectively, with 19 bases between them. DNA of the CDR3: TGTGCCAGCAGCTCACATCGGCTATCGGAGGGCTACACCTTC. Its translation is CASSSHRLSEGYTF.

The rearrangement joins TRBV27 to TRBJ1-2; D might be TRBD1 (6 bases). CDR1 is MNHEY, CDR2 SMNVEV, per germline (reference sequence). Trimming removed 6 bases at V and 6 bases at J, with 23 bases between. This CDR3 is 16 amino acids long. This CDR3 reads CASSPSGGGARNGYTF. CDR3 in DNA: TGTGCCAGCAGCCCTTCTGGAGGGGGGGCGCGGAATGGCTACACCTTC.

CDR3 region: CASSQDRGSGNIQYF. The CDR3 nucleotides are TGCGCCAGCAGCCAAGATCGGGGGAGCGGGAACATTCAGTACTTC. The chain carries TRBV4-3 and TRBJ2-4; TRBD2 might be the D (6 bases). The germline gives CDR1 LGHNA, CDR2 YSLEER. Trimming left V 0 bases short and J 7 bases short, with 13 bases between. The CDR3 runs 15 residues.

The rearrangement links TRBV6-5 to TRBJ2-7; D is perhaps TRBD1 (5 bases). Germline CDR1 MNHEY, CDR2 SVGAGI. This CDR3 region has 15 residues. V was clipped by 0 bases and J by 1 base, with 10 bases between them. The CDR3 coding sequence is TGTGCCAGCAGTTACTCGAATCAGGGATCCTACGAGCAGTACTTC. Translated, it gives CASSYSNQGSYEQYF.

In DNA, the CDR3 is TGTGCCAGCTCACCAAGTTCAGGGACAGGCCTAAACATTCAGTACTTC. Translated, it gives CASSPSSGTGLNIQYF. The V and J genes are TRBV18 and TRBJ2-4; TRBD1 matches 8 bases. This CDR3 has 16 residues. Germline assignment: CDR1 KGHSH and CDR2 LQKENI. V trimming: 2 bases; J trimming: 6 bases; junction bases outside the gene matches: 9.

The chain is built from TRBV6-1 and TRBJ1-2, with TRBD1 as a possible D gene (5 bases). Trimming pared 8 bases from V and 6 bases from J, leaving 16 bases between. Germline V lookup: CDR1 MNHNS, CDR2 SASEGT. This CDR3 contains 13 residues. The chain's CDR3 is CASSFAGGDGYTF. The CDR3 DNA reads TGTGCCAGCTCGTTTGCGGGGGGGGATGGCTACACCTTC.

This chain uses TRBV19 with TRBJ2-7, with 9 bases matching TRBD1. This CDR3 has 14 residues. V dropped 2 bases and J dropped 6; count of bases not matched to a gene: 5. Germline CDR1 LNHDA, CDR2 SQIVND (reference sequence). This chain's CDR3 is CASSIPDRGTEQYF. The CDR3 region has the DNA TGTGCCAGTAGTATACCGGACAGGGGCACCGAGCAGTACTTC.

The genes are TRBV30 and TRBJ1-3; D ambiguous. This CDR3 is built from 15 residues. CDR1 is GTSNPN, CDR2 SVGIG, per germline (reference sequence). V lost 3 bases, J lost 0 bases, and 12 bases lay in between. Here the CDR3 DNA reads TGTGCCTGGAGCCCTGACGGGAACTCTGGAAACACCATATATTTT. It is translated as CAWSPDGNSGNTIYF.

The J gene is TRBJ1-2, the V gene TRBV10-3; TRBD1 agrees at 9 bases. This CDR3 contains 17 residues. CDR1 and CDR2 (germline): ENHRY, SYGVKD. The J segment lost 3 bases and the V segment lost 2 bases, leaving 10 bases of the junction unmatched. The CDR3 bases are TGTGCCATCAGTGAGCTATCAGGGACAGGGATATACTATGGCTACACCTTC. It translates to CAISELSGTGIYYGYTF.

The genes are TRBV4-1 and TRBJ2-7; tentatively, D is TRBD1 (5 bases). Germline lookup yields CDR1 MGHRA and CDR2 YSYEKL. V was clipped by 0 bases and J by 2 bases, with 14 bases between them. The CDR3 length is 16 residues. The CDR3 protein is CASSQDWVRDTYEQYF. DNA for the CDR3: TGCGCCAGCAGCCAAGATTGGGTCAGGGATACCTACGAGCAGTACTTC.

The rearrangement joins TRBV7-9 to TRBJ1-1; TRBD1 is a possible D gene (6 bases). Trimming removed 5 bases at V and 11 bases at J, with 9 bases between. CDR1 and CDR2 (germline): SEHNR, FQNEAQ (reference sequence). CDR3 length: 10 residues. The CDR3 sequence is CASSIQGAFF. In nucleotides, the CDR3 is TGTGCCAGCAGCATTCAGGGGGCTTTCTTT.

The rearrangement links TRBV24-1 to TRBJ2-7, with D tentatively TRBD2 (6 bases). Germline assignment: CDR1 KGHDR and CDR2 SFDVKD. This CDR3 spans 15 amino acids. Trimming left V 10 bases short and J 3 bases short, with 21 bases between. The CDR3 DNA reads as TGTGCCACTCATTTAGGGAGGACGGTGGTCTACGAGCAGTACTTC. Amino acid sequence: CATHLGRTVVYEQYF.

This clone has ten or more counts. This sequence joins TRBV18 and TRBJ1-1, with TRBD1 matching 9 bases. V dropped 4 bases and J dropped 6; count of bases not matched to a gene: 9. CDR3 size: 15 residues. Per the germline V gene, CDR1 is KGHSH and CDR2 is LQKENI. CDR3 amino acids: CASSQEQGASAEAFF. The CDR3 nucleotides read TGTGCCAGCTCACAGGAACAGGGGGCTAGCGCTGAAGCTTTCTTT.

The chain carries TRBV30 and TRBJ1-2; maybe TRBD1 (5 bases). V was cut by 3 bases and J by 13 bases, with 18 bases left in between. Germline V gene data show CDR1 as GTSNPN and CDR2 as SVGIG (reference sequence). This CDR3 contains 12 residues. The chain's CDR3 is CAWREGAGISTF. CDR3 bases: TGTGCCTGGAGAGAAGGGGCCGGAATAAGCACCTTC.

V and J are TRBV21-1 and TRBJ2-7; TRBD1, the table's D call, lacks a check against the DNA. TRBV21-1 is tagged as a pseudogene. CDR3 length: 17 residues. Here the CDR3 DNA reads TGTGCCAGCAGCAAATATAAGGGGCCAAAAAACACCTACGAGCAGTACTTC. Protein: CASSKYKGPKNTYEQYF.

The chain has TRBV18 and TRBJ1-3; TRBD1 might be the D (6 bases). Germline-derived CDR1 and CDR2 are KGHSH and LQKENI. Trimming pared 0 bases from V and 4 bases from J, leaving 10 bases between. This CDR3 comprises 15 residues. The CDR3 DNA reads TGTGCCAGCTCACCACCCGGGACACTAGGAAACACCATATATTTT. The encoded protein is CASSPPGTLGNTIYF.

The chain has TRBV13 and TRBJ2-7, with no clear D. The CDR3 is 15 residues long. CDR1 is PRHDT, CDR2 FYEKMQ, per germline (reference sequence). V lost 1 base and J 0 bases, leaving 10 bases between the germline ends. CDR3 amino acids: CASSLAQEVSYEQYF. The CDR3, as DNA: TGTGCCAGCAGCTTAGCCCAGGAAGTCTCCTACGAGCAGTACTTC.

This chain joins TRBV10-3 and TRBJ1-3, with TRBD1 as a possible D gene (6 bases). The CDR3 extends over 13 amino acids. Germline V gene sequence: CDR1 ENHRY, CDR2 SYGVKD. The germline V and J ends were trimmed by 10 bases and 4 bases, with 14 bases remaining between them. CDR3 nucleotides: TGTGCCACTACAGGGTCTCGCGGAAACACCATATATTTT. Amino acids: CATTGSRGNTIYF.

This clone has only a few counts. The V and J genes are TRBV27 and TRBJ1-5; D unclear. Germline V lookup: CDR1 MNHEY, CDR2 SMNVEV (reference sequence). This CDR3 spans 13 amino acids. V gave up 3 bases and J gave up 1 base, with 4 bases separating them. The CDR3 loop reads CASSLESNQPQHF. For the CDR3, the DNA is TGTGCCAGCAGTTTGGAGAGCAATCAGCCCCAGCATTTT.

This chain connects TRBV6-1 to TRBJ2-1; 8 nucleotides agree with TRBD2. V lost 4 bases, J lost 9 bases, and 20 bases stayed unmatched. From germline, CDR1 is MNHNS and CDR2 SASEGT. The CDR3 runs 18 residues. CDR3 in amino acids: CASSGTGRRSGVFGEQFF. The CDR3 region has the DNA TGTGCCAGCAGTGGAACCGGTCGACGTAGCGGGGTGTTTGGTGAGCAGTTCTTC.

The sample holds a few counts of this clone. The CDR3 spells CASSTPDRGLGYGYTF. For the CDR3, the DNA is TGTGCCAGTAGTACCCCGGACAGGGGGCTTGGGTATGGCTACACCTTC. This chain links TRBV19 with TRBJ1-2, with TRBD1 matching over 11 bases. Germline V gene data show CDR1 as LNHDA and CDR2 as SQIVND (reference sequence). After removal of 4 bases from V and 5 bases from J, the junction contained 9 bases not matched to a gene. The CDR3 is 16 amino acids.

The V call is TRBV30, the J call TRBJ2-7; D is unresolved. V shed 2 bases and J shed 4 bases, with 9 bases lying between them. Per the germline V gene, CDR1 is GTSNPN and CDR2 is SVGIG (reference sequence). The CDR3 sequence is 12 residues long. The CDR3 loop reads CAWSFQIYEQYF. CDR3 coding DNA: TGTGCCTGGAGTTTTCAGATATACGAGCAGTACTTC. The whole variable domain, filled in from reference TRBV30 and TRBJ2-7, reads SQTIHQWPATLVQPVGSPLSLECTVEGTSNPNLYWYRQAAGRGLQLLFYSVGIGQISSEVPQNLSASRPQDRQFILSSKKLLLSDSGFYLCAWSFQIYEQYFGPGTRLTVT.

This chain uses TRBV7-2 with TRBJ1-2; 7 positions match TRBD1. The CDR3 extends over 13 amino acids. With V trimmed by 2 bases and J by 3 bases, 0 bases remained unmatched. Germline CDR1 reads SGHTA; CDR2 reads FQGNSA. CDR3 in amino acids: CASSLTGDYGYTF. The CDR3 coding sequence is TGTGCCAGCAGCTTAACAGGGGACTATGGCTACACCTTC.